This TCR beta chain appears in the sequencing data of a study of T cells in women clearing cervical HPV infection. Findings and limits, study-wide: Each sample's T-cell count was unknown, possibly confounding richness. Richness plus V gene abundances separated cases from controls with AUC around 0.8.

HPV was found by MY09/MY11 PCR and dot-blot genotyping. Notes on this clone: Its target is not known.

Only in-frame clones appear in the TCRdb table, and some are missing; sequencing was by immunoSEQ multiplex PCR. This sample's table has some 16,000 clones. The TCR comes from a woman between 18 and 70 years old with a cervical HPV16 infection that either progressed to CIN3+ or cleared (not recorded which). The source material was blood buffy coat.

This chain's CDR3 is CASSLISNTEAFF. Incomplete CDR3 DNA: TGTGCCAGCAGCTTAATTTCTAACACTGAA. The chain couples TRBV7-9 to TRBJ1-1, with D uncertain. Read coverage stops 3 residues before the CDR3 terminus; the germline J gene supplies the remainder. The CDR3 runs to 13 residues. The V end was cut by 2 bases, the J end by 2 bases, with 6 bases between. Per the germline V gene, CDR1 is SEHNR and CDR2 is FQNEAQ (reference sequence). Using reference TRBV7-9 and TRBJ1-1 for the parts outside the CDR3, the full variable domain is DTGVSQNPRHKITKRGQNVTFRCDPISEHNRLYWYRQTLGQGPEFLTYFQNEAQLEKSRLLSDRFSAERPKGSFSTLEIQRTEQGDSAMYLCASSLISNTEAFFGQGTRLTVV.